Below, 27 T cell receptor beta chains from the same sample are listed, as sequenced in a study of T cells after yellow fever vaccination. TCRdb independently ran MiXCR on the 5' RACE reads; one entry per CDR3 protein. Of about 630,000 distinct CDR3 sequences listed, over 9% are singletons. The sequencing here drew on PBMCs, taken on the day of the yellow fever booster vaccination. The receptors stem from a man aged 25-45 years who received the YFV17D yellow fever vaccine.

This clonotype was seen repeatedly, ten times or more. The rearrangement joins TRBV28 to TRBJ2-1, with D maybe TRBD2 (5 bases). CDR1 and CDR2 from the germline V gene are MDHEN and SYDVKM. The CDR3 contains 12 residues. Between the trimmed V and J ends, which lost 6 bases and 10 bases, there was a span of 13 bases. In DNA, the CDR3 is TGTGCCAGCAGGCTAGCCGGGAACGAGCAGTTCTTC. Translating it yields CASRLAGNEQFF.

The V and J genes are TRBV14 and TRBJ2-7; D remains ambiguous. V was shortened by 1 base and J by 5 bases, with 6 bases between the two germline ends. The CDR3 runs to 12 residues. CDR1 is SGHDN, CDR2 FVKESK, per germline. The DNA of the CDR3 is TGTGCCAGCAGCCAAGTTCCCCACGAGCAGTACTTC. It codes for CASSQVPHEQYF.

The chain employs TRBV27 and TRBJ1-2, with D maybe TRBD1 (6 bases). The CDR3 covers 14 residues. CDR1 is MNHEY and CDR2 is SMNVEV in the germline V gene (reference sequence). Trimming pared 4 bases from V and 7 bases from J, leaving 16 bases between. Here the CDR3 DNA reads TGTGCCAGCAGTTCGAGGGACTTCAGGGGTGGCTACACCTTC. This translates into CASSSRDFRGGYTF.

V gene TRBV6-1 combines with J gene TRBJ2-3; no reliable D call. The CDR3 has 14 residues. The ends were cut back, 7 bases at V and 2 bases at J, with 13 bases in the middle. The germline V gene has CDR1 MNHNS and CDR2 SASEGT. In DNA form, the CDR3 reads TGTGCCAGCACTCCGGTCGGTTCCACAGATACGCAGTATTTT. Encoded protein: CASTPVGSTDTQYF.

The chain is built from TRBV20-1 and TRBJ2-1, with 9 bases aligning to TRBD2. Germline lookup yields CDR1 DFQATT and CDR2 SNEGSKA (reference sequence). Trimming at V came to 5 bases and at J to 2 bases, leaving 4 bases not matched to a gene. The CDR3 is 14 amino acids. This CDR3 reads CSAPTSGPYNEQFF. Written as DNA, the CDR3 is TGCAGTGCTCCCACTAGCGGGCCCTACAATGAGCAGTTCTTC.

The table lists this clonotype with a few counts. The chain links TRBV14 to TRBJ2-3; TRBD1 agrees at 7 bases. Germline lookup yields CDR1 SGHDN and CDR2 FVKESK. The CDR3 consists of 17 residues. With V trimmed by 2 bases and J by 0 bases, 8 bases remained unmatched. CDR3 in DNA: TGTGCCAGCAGCCAACCATCCGGGACAGCCAGCACAGATACGCAGTATTTT. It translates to CASSQPSGTASTDTQYF.

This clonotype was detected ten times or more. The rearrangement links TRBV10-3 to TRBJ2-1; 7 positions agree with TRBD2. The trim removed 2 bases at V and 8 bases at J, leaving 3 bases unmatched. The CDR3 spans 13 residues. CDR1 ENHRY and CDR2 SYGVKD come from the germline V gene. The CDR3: CAISERAGYEQFF. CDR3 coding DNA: TGTGCCATCAGTGAGAGAGCGGGATATGAGCAGTTCTTC.

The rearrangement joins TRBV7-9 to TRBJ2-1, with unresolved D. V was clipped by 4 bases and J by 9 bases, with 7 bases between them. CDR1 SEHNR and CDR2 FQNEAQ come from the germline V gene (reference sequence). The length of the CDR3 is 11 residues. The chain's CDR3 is CASSSYGEQFF. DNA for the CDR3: TGTGCCAGCAGCTCCTACGGTGAGCAGTTCTTC.

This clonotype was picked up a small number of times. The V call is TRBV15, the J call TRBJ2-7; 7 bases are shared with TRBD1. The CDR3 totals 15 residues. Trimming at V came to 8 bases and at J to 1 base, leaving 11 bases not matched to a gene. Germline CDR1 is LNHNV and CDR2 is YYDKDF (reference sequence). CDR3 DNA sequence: TGTGCCACCTCCACCCTCGGACAGGCTTCCTACGAGCAGTACTTC. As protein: CATSTLGQASYEQYF. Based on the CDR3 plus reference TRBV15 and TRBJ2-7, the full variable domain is DAMVIQNPRYQVTQFGKPVTLSCSQTLNHNVMYWYQQKSSQAPKLLFHYYDKDFNNEADTPDNFQSRRPNTSFCFLDIRSPGLGDTAMYLCATSTLGQASYEQYFGPGTRLTVT.

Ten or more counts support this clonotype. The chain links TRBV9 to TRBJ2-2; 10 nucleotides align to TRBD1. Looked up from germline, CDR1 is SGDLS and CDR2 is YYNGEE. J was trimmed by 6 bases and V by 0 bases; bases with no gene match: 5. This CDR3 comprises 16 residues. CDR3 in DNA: TGTGCCAGCAGCGTAGGACAGGGGGCGCTTTCCGGGGAGCTGTTTTTT. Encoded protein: CASSVGQGALSGELFF.

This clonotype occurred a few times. This CDR3 is CASLAGGPTDTQYF. CDR3 sequence (DNA): TGTGCCAGCCTAGCGGGAGGTCCCACAGATACGCAGTATTTT. This rearrangement joins TRBV6-1 to TRBJ2-3; 11 bases map to TRBD2. Germline V CDR1 and CDR2: MNHNS, SASEGT. J was trimmed by 2 bases and V by 8 bases; bases with no gene match: 3. This CDR3 has 14 residues.

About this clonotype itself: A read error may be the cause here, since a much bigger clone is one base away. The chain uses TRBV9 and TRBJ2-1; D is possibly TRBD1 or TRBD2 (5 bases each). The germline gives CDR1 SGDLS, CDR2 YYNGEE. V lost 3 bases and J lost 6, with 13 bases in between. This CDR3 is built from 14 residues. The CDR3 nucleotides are TGTGCCAGCAGCGGGGACCATGAACGCAATGAGCAGTTCTTC. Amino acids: CASSGDHERNEQFF.

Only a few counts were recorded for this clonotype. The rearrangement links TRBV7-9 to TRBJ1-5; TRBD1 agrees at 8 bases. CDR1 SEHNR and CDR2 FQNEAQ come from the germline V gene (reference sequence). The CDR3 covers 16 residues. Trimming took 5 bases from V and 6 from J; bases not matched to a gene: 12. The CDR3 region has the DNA TGTGCCAGCAGCCCTACCAATCGGACAGGGTTTCAGCCCCAGCATTTT. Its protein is CASSPTNRTGFQPQHF.

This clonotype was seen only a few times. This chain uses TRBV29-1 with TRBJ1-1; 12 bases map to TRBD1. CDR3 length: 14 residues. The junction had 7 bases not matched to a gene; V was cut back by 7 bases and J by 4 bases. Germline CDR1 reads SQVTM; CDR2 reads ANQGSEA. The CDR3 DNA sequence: TGCAGCGGGGGGACAGGGGGCTTAGTCACTGAAGCTTTCTTT. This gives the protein CSGGTGGLVTEAFF.

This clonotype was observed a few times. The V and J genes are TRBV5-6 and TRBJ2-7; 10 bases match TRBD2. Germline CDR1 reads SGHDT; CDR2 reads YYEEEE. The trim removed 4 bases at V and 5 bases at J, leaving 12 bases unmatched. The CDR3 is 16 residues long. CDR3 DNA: TGTGCCAGCAGCCAGGCCGGGACTAGCGTTTCCAACGAGCAGTACTTC. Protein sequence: CASSQAGTSVSNEQYF.

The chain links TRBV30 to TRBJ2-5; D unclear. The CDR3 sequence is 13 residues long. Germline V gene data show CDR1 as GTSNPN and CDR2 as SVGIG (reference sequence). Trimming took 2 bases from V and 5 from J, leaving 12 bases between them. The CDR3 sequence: CAWSSNVSETQYF. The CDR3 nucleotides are TGTGCCTGGAGTTCGAATGTATCCGAGACCCAGTACTTC.

The CDR3, as DNA: TGCGCCAGCAGCCAAGATGCACAGAGCACAGATACGCAGTATTTT. The encoded protein is CASSQDAQSTDTQYF. The J gene is TRBJ2-3, the V gene TRBV4-3; D remains ambiguous. The germline V gene encodes CDR1 LGHNA and CDR2 YSLEER. CDR3 length equals 15 residues. V was pared by 0 bases and J by 0 bases, with 7 bases between.

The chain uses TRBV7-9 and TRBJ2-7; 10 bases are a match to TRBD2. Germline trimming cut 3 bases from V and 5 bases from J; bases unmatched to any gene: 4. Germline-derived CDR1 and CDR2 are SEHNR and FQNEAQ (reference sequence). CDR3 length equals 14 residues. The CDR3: CASSFLAGEDEQYF. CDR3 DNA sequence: TGTGCCAGCAGCTTCCTAGCGGGAGAGGACGAGCAGTACTTC.

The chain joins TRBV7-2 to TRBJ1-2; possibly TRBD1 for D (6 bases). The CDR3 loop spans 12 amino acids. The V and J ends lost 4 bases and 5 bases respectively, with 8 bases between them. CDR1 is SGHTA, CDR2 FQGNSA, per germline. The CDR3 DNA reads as TGTGCCAGCAGCTCCACAGGGTATGGCTACACCTTC. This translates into CASSSTGYGYTF.

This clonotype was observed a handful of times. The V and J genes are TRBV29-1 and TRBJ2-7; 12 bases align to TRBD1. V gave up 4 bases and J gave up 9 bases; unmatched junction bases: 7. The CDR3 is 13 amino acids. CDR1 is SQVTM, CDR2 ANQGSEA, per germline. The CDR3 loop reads CSVGGQGAKGQYF. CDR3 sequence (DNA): TGCAGCGTTGGGGGACAGGGGGCCAAAGGGCAGTACTTC.

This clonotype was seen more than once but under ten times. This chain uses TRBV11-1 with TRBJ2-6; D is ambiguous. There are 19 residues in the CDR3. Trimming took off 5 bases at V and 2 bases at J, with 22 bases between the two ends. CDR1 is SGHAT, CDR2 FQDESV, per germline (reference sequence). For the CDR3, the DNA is TGTGCCAGCAGCCCCAGGCGGATAGGCGCCTCTCCTGGGGCCAACGTCCTGACTTTC. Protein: CASSPRRIGASPGANVLTF.

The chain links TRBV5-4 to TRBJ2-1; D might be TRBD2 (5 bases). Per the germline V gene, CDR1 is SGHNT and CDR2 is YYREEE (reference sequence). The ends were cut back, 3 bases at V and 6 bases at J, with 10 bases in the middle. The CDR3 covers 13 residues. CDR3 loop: CASSSPRGNEQFF. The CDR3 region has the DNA TGTGCCAGCAGCTCCCCTCGGGGCAATGAGCAGTTCTTC.

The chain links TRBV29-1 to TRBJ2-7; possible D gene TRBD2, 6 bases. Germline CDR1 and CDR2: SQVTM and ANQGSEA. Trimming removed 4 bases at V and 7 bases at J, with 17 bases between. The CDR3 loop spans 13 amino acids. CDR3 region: CSVATQVAGEQYF. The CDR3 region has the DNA TGCAGCGTTGCTACTCAGGTGGCGGGGGAGCAGTACTTC.

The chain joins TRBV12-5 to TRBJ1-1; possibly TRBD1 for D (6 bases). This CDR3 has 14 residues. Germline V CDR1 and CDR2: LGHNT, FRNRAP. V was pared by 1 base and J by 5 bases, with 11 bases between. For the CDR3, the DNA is TGTGCTAGTGGTTTGGAAGGGGGGGTTACTGAAGCTTTCTTT. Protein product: CASGLEGGVTEAFF. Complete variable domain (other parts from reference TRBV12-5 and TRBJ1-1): DARVTQTPRHKVTEMGQEVTMRCQPILGHNTVFWYRQTMMQGLELLAYFRNRAPLDDSGMPKDRFSAEMPDATLATLKIQPSEPRDSAVYFCASGLEGGVTEAFFGQGTRLTVV.

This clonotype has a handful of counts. Here the CDR3 reads CASNKQGHGTEAFF. The CDR3 DNA follows: TGTGCCAGCAACAAACAGGGGCATGGCACTGAAGCTTTCTTT. The chain uses TRBV7-8 and TRBJ1-1; 7 bases agree with TRBD1. Per germline, CDR1 SGHVS and CDR2 FQNEAQ. There are 14 residues in the CDR3. V was pared by 7 bases and J by 4 bases, with 9 bases of the junction left unmatched.

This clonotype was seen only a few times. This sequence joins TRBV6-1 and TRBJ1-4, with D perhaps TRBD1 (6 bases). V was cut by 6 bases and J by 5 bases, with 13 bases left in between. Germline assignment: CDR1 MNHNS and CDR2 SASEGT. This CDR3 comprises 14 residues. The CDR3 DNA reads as TGTGCCAGCAGACAGGGACACCCAAATGAAAAACTGTTTTTT. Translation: CASRQGHPNEKLFF.

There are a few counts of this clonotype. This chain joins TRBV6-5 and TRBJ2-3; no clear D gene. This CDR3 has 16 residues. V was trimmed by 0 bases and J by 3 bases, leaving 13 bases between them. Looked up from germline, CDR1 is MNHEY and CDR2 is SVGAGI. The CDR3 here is CASSYSPLASTDTQYF. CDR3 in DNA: TGTGCCAGCAGTTACTCGCCTTTGGCAAGTACAGATACGCAGTATTTT.